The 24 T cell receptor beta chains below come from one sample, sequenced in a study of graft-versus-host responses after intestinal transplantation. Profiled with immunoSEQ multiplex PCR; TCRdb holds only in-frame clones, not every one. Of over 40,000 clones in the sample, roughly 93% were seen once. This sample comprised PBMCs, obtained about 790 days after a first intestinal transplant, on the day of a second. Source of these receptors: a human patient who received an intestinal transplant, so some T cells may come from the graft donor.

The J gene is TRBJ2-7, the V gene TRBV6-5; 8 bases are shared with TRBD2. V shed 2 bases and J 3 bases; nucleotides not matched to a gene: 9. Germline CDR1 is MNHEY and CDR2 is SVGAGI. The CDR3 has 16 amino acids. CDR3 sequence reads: CASSYGREGWNYEQYF. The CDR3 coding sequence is TGTGCCAGCAGTTACGGTCGGGAGGGTTGGAACTACGAGCAGTACTTC.

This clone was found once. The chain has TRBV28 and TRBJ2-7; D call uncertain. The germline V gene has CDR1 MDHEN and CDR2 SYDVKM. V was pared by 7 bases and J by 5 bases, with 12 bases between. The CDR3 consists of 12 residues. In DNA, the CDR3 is TGTGCCAGCACACAGTCCCTCCACGAGCAGTACTTC. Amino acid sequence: CASTQSLHEQYF. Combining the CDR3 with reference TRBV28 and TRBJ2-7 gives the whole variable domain DVKVTQSSRYLVKRTGEKVFLECVQDMDHENMFWYRQDPGLGLRLIYFSYDVKMKEKGDIPEGYSVSREKKERFSLILESASTNQTSMYLCASTQSLHEQYFGPGTRLTVT.

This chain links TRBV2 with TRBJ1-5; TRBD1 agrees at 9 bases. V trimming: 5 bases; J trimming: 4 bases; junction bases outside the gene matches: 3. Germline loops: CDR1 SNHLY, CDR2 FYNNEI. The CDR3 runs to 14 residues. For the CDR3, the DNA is TGTGCCAGCAGTCGACAGGGGGGGAATCAGCCCCAGCATTTT. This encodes CASSRQGGNQPQHF.

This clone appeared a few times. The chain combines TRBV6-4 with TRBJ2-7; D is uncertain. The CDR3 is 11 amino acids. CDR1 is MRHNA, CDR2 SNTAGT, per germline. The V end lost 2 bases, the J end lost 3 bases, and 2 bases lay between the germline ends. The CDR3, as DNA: TGTGCCAGCAGTGACGGCTACGAGCAGTACTTC. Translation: CASSDGYEQYF.

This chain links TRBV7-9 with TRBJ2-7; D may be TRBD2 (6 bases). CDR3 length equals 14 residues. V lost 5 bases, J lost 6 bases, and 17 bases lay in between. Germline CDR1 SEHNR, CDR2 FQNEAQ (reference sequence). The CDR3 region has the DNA TGTGCCAGCAGCACCCCCGGGACTCAAGGCGAGCAGTACTTC. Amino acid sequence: CASSTPGTQGEQYF.

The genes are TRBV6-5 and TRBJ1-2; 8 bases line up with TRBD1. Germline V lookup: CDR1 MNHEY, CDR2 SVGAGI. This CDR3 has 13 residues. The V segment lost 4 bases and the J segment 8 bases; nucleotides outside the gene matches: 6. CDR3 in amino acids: CASSSGQGYGYTF. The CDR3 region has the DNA TGTGCCAGCAGTTCCGGACAGGGTTACGGCTACACCTTC.

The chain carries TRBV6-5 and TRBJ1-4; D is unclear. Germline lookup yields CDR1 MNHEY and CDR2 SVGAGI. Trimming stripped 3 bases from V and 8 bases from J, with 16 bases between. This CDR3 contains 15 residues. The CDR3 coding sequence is TGTGCCAGCAGTTATAGGTCGGGATTCGGCGAAAAACTGTTTTTT. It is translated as CASSYRSGFGEKLFF.

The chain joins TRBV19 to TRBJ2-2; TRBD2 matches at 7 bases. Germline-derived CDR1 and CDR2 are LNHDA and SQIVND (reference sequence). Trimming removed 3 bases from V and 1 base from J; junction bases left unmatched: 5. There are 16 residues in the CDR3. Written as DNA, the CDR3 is TGTGCCAGTAGTATCGGCGGGGAGGGGAACACCGGGGAGCTGTTTTTT. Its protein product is CASSIGGEGNTGELFF.

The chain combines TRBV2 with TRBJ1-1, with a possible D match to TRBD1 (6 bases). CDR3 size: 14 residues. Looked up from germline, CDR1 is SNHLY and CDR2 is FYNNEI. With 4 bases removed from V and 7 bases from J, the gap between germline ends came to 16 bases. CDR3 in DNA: TGTGCCAGCAGTGGGCTAGGGGGGGCCCTTGAAGCTTTCTTT. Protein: CASSGLGGALEAFF.

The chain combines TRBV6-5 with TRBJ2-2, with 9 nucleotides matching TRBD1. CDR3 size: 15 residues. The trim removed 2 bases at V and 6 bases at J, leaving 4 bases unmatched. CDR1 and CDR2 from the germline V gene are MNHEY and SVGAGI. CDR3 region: CASSYGTGSPGELFF. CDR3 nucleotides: TGTGCCAGCAGTTACGGGACAGGGTCCCCCGGGGAGCTGTTTTTT.

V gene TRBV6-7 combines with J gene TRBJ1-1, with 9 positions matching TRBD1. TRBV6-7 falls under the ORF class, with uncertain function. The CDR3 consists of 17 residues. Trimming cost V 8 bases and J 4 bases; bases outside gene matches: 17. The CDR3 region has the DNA TGTGCCAGCCGGACGACAGGGGGGTACGGTTTCGGCACTGAAGCTTTCTTT. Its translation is CASRTTGGYGFGTEAFF.

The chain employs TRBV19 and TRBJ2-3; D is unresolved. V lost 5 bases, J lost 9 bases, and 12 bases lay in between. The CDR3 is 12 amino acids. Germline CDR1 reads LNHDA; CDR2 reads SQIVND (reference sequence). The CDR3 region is CASSLDFATQYF. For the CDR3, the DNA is TGTGCCAGTAGTCTCGACTTCGCGACGCAGTATTTT.

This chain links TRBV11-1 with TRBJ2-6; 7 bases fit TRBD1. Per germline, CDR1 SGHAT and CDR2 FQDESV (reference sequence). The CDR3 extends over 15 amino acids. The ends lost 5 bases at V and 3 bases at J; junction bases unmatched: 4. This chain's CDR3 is CASSATGVGANVLTF. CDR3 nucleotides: TGTGCCAGCAGCGCTACAGGGGTTGGGGCCAACGTCCTGACTTTC.

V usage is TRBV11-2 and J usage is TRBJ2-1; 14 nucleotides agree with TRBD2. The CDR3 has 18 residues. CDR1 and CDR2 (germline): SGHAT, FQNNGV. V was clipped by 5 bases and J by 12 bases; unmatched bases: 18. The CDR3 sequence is CASSRTSGRPRGQYGQFF. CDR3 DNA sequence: TGTGCCAGCAGCAGGACTAGCGGGAGGCCCCGAGGTCAGTATGGGCAGTTCTTC.

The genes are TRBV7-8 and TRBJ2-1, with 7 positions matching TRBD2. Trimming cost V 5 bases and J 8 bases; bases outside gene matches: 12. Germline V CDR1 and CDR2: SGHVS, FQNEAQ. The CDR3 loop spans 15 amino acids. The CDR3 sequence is CASSPRREGVYEQFF. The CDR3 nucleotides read TGTGCCAGCAGCCCAAGGAGGGAGGGAGTGTATGAGCAGTTCTTC.

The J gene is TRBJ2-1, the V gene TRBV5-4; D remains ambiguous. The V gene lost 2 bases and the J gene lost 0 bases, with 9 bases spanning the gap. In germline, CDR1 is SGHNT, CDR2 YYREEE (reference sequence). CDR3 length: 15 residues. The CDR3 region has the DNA TGTGCCAGCAGCTTTGGGGATAGCTCCTACAATGAGCAGTTCTTC. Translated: CASSFGDSSYNEQFF.

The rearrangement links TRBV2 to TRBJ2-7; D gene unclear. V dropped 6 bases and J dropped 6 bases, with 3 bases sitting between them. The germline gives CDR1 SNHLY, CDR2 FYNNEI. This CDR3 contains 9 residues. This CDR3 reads CASSPEQYF. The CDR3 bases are TGTGCCAGCAGCCCCGAGCAGTACTTC.

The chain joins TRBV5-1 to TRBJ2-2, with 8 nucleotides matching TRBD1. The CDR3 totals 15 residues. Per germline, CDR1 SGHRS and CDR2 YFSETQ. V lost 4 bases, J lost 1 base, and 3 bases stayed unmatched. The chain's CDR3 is CASSHDRGNTGELFF. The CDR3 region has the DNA TGCGCCAGCAGCCACGACAGGGGGAACACCGGGGAGCTGTTTTTT.

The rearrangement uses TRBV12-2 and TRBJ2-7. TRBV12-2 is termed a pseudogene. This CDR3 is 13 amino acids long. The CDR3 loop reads CASRQLSSYEQYF. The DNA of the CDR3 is TGTGCAAGTCGCCAGCTAAGCTCCTACGAGCAGTACTTC.

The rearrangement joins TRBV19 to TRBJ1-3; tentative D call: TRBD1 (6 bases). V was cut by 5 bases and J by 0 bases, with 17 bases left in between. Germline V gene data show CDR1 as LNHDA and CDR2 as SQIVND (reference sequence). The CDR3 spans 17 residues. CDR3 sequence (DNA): TGTGCCAGTAGTTCCTTAAACAGGGATACCTCTGGAAACACCATATATTTT. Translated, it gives CASSSLNRDTSGNTIYF.

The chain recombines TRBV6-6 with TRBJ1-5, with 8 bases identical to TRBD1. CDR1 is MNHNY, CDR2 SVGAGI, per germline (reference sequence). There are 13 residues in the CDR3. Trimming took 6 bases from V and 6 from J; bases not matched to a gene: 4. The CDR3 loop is CASRIQGGQPQHF. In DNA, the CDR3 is TGTGCCAGCAGAATACAGGGGGGTCAGCCCCAGCATTTT.

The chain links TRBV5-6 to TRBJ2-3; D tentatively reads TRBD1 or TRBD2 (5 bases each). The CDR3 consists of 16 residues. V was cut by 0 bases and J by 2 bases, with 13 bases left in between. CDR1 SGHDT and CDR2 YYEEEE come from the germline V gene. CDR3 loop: CASSLGGISVTDTQYF. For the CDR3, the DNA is TGTGCCAGCAGCTTGGGGGGGATTAGCGTCACAGATACGCAGTATTTT.

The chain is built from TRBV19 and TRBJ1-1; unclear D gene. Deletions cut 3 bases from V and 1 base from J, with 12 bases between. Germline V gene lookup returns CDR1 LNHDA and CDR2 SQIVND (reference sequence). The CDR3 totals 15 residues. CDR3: CASSMRSWANTEAFF. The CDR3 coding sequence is TGTGCCAGTAGTATGCGATCGTGGGCGAACACTGAAGCTTTCTTT.

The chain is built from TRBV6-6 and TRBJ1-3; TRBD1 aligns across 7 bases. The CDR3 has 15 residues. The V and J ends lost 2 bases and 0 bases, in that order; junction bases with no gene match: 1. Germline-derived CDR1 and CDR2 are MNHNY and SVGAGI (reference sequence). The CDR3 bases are TGTGCCAGCAGTTACGGACAGGACTCTGGAAACACCATATATTTT. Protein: CASSYGQDSGNTIYF.